Following are 7 T cell receptor beta chains from one sample sequenced in a study of molecular identifiers for immune sequencing clone quantification. A single record per CDR3 protein comes from TCRdb applying MiXCR to the PCR reads. Seen here are just under 650,000 distinct CDR3 sequences, about 20% observed once, and the top ten hold roughly 0.85%. The sequencing sample was made of naive CD8+ T cells from blood, with Jurkat cell RNA spiked in. The subset denotes: FACS-sorted CD8+CD4-CCR7+CD45RA+ naive T cells. These receptors were collected from a human donor in good health. Some libraries in this study had Jurkat cell RNA spiked in.

There are many counts of this clonotype. The chain joins TRBV15 to TRBJ1-5; TRBD1 might be the D (6 bases). V dropped 0 bases and J dropped 11 bases, with 8 bases sitting between them. This CDR3 is built from 12 residues. In germline, CDR1 is LNHNV, CDR2 YYDKDF (reference sequence). The chain's CDR3 is CATSRDEGAQHF. The CDR3 DNA follows: TGTGCCACCAGCAGAGATGAGGGGGCCCAGCATTTT.

To note about this clonotype: Since a much larger clone is just one base distant, this may be a read error. The conserved final phenylalanine or tryptophan is absent from the CDR3, which likely points to a read error. This chain uses TRBV12-3 or TRBV12-4 with TRBJ2-3; D gene uncertain. With 5 bases removed from V and 6 bases from J, the gap between germline ends came to 12 bases. This CDR3 region has 13 residues. CDR3 DNA: TGTGCCAGCAGTCCCGAGAACGCGGATACGCAGTATCTT. The encoded protein is CASSPENADTQYL.

The chain links TRBV11-1 to TRBJ2-3, with D perhaps matching TRBD1 or TRBD2 (6 bases each). With 8 bases removed from V and 1 base from J, the gap between germline ends came to 7 bases. The length of the CDR3 is 12 residues. From germline, CDR1 is SGHAT and CDR2 FQDESV (reference sequence). The CDR3 DNA follows: TGTGCCAGCCGGGGGCGCACAGATACGCAGTATTTT. Its protein product is CASRGRTDTQYF.

This clonotype has at least ten counts. The chain is built from TRBV30 and TRBJ1-1; D uncertain. V was trimmed by 5 bases and J by 0 bases, leaving 7 bases between them. The length of the CDR3 is 12 residues. The germline V gene encodes CDR1 GTSNPN and CDR2 SVGIG (reference sequence). The CDR3 nucleotides are TGTGCCTGGGCCACGATGAACACTGAAGCTTTCTTT. Translation gives CAWATMNTEAFF.

Regarding this clonotype: A much larger clone lies one base from this, so it may be a read error. Since no conserved phenylalanine or tryptophan closes the CDR3, a read error is the likely cause. The rearrangement uses TRBV11-2 and TRBJ2-1, with 7 bases fitting TRBD1. Per germline, CDR1 SGHAT and CDR2 FQNNGV. The CDR3 loop spans 17 amino acids. J lost 10 bases, V lost 0 bases, and 15 bases had no gene match. DNA for the CDR3: TGTGCCAGCAGCTTAGAAGGACAGGAGCTTCAGATCAGGGAGCAGTTCCTC. Protein: CASSLEGQELQIREQFL.

About this clonotype itself: A much larger clone is a single base away; this may be a read error. The CDR3 does not end in the conserved phenylalanine or tryptophan, so this is likely a read error. The chain couples TRBV20-1 to TRBJ2-5; 9 bases line up with TRBD2. The CDR3 is 13 residues long. Trimming removed 6 bases from V and 5 bases from J; junction bases left unmatched: 7. Germline V gives CDR1 DFQATT, CDR2 SNEGSKA (reference sequence). CDR3 nucleotide sequence: TGCAGTGCCTCTAGCGGGGCCTTTGAGACCCAGTACTAC. It encodes CSASSGAFETQYY.

This clonotype was picked up many times. V usage is TRBV20-1 and J usage is TRBJ2-5, with 9 bases matching TRBD2. CDR1 DFQATT and CDR2 SNEGSKA come from the germline V gene (reference sequence). The CDR3 contains 14 residues. The V and J ends lost 4 bases and 1 base, in that order; junction bases with no gene match: 4. As DNA, the CDR3 is TGCAGTGCTACGGAACTAGCGGGCCAAGAGACCCAGTACTTC. Encoded protein: CSATELAGQETQYF.